This is a list of T cell receptor beta chains from one sample in a study of beta chain features in type 1 diabetes. Sequencing was performed with immunoSEQ multiplex PCR; in TCRdb, only in-frame clones are kept and a portion is missing. The top ten clones hold over 0.008% of a sample with around 360,000 clones, 10% to 15% of them seen once. Sequencing was done on a sample of naive CD4+ T cells from blood. The receptor set was obtained from a woman between 18 and 29 years old with type 1 diabetes. The CDR3 runs from the conserved cysteine through the conserved F or W. Each record gives: J gene, V gene, CDR3 protein.

J gene: TRBJ2-5; V gene: TRBV7-2; CDR3 protein: CASSRRQGDFETQYF
J gene: TRBJ2-1; V gene: TRBV9; CDR3 protein: CASSNSNPGNEQFF
J gene: TRBJ2-7; V gene: TRBV27; CDR3 protein: CASSLVASGRYEQYF
J gene: TRBJ1-1; V gene: TRBV7-8; CDR3 protein: CASSSRPGQGSTEAFF
J gene: TRBJ1-2; V gene: TRBV6-1; CDR3 protein: CASSGRDRGYGYTF
J gene: TRBJ2-7; V gene: TRBV29-1; CDR3 protein: CSVEIVGRLAGANDYEQYF
J gene: TRBJ2-7; V gene: TRBV19; CDR3 protein: CASSLSGVYEQYF
J gene: TRBJ2-2; V gene: TRBV6-5; CDR3 protein: CATQTGYTGELFF
J gene: TRBJ1-4; V gene: TRBV29-1; CDR3 protein: CSVTVSGATNEKLFF
J gene: TRBJ2-7; V gene: TRBV5-1; CDR3 protein: CASSLVSSYEQYF
J gene: TRBJ1-1; V gene: TRBV28; CDR3 protein: CASRGPGQGTFF
J gene: TRBJ2-2; V gene: TRBV2; CDR3 protein: CASSVGNPRTGELFF
J gene: TRBJ2-7; V gene: TRBV5-1; CDR3 protein: CASSSGLAGGPSYEQYF
J gene: TRBJ2-7; V gene: TRBV14; CDR3 protein: CASRPGTGGYEQYF
J gene: TRBJ2-5; V gene: TRBV6-5; CDR3 protein: CASSQVDRARETQYF
J gene: TRBJ2-2; V gene: TRBV23-1; CDR3 protein: CASRKSGRSYFF
J gene: TRBJ2-1; V gene: TRBV14; CDR3 protein: CASSQLSSGTYNEQFF
J gene: TRBJ2-3; V gene: TRBV18; CDR3 protein: CASSPGTSGSGTDTQYF
J gene: TRBJ2-1; V gene: TRBV5-4; CDR3 protein: CASSQGLVYNEQFF
J gene: TRBJ1-5; V gene: TRBV7-2; CDR3 protein: CASSLMGGDQPQHF
J gene: TRBJ2-1; V gene: TRBV7-9; CDR3 protein: CASSVINEQFF
J gene: TRBJ2-3; V gene: TRBV30; CDR3 protein: CAWRLAGARDTQYF
J gene: TRBJ2-1; V gene: TRBV30; CDR3 protein: CARSGSSYNEQFF
J gene: TRBJ2-3; V gene: TRBV9; CDR3 protein: CASSVGASSTDTQYF
J gene: TRBJ1-2; V gene: TRBV19; CDR3 protein: CASSNPGRDYGYTF
J gene: TRBJ2-7; V gene: TRBV7-9; CDR3 protein: CASSLTLGQGYEQYF
J gene: TRBJ2-1; V gene: TRBV2; CDR3 protein: CASSDSEQFF
J gene: TRBJ2-7; V gene: TRBV18; CDR3 protein: CASSPGTSGPYEQYF
J gene: TRBJ2-1; V gene: TRBV19; CDR3 protein: CASSIAGVGNEQFF
J gene: TRBJ2-5; V gene: TRBV11-2; CDR3 protein: CASSPQGWKTQYF
J gene: TRBJ1-2; V gene: TRBV27; CDR3 protein: CASSLSSGQLYGYTF
J gene: TRBJ1-4; V gene: TRBV9; CDR3 protein: CASSTSQGVDEKLFF
J gene: TRBJ2-7; V gene: TRBV5-1; CDR3 protein: CASSSQTGGAYEQYF
J gene: TRBJ2-7; V gene: TRBV14; CDR3 protein: CASSRNRGKQYF
J gene: TRBJ1-2; V gene: TRBV12-5; CDR3 protein: CASGLDRGYGYTF
J gene: TRBJ2-3; V gene: TRBV11-2; CDR3 protein: CASSLLDTQYF
J gene: TRBJ2-7; V gene: TRBV19; CDR3 protein: CASSIAWTTPEQYF
J gene: TRBJ2-5; V gene: TRBV25-1; CDR3 protein: CASSAAGGEGTQYF
J gene: TRBJ2-7; V gene: TRBV29-1; CDR3 protein: CSVAGLSYEQYF
J gene: TRBJ1-1; V gene: TRBV30; CDR3 protein: CAWSPGQGEAFF
J gene: TRBJ2-7; V gene: TRBV7-9; CDR3 protein: CASGAGHLGEQYF
J gene: TRBJ2-5; V gene: TRBV5-4; CDR3 protein: CASSLGEGSSGGQTQYF
J gene: TRBJ2-1; V gene: TRBV7-3; CDR3 protein: CASSSLDKNEQFF
J gene: TRBJ2-7; V gene: TRBV7-2; CDR3 protein: CASSLGGNNEQYF
J gene: TRBJ1-2; V gene: TRBV30; CDR3 protein: CAWSPGVTGYTF
J gene: TRBJ2-7; V gene: TRBV4-3; CDR3 protein: CASSQEISRTYEQYF
J gene: TRBJ2-5; V gene: TRBV10-3; CDR3 protein: CAISEREGETQYF
J gene: TRBJ1-5; V gene: TRBV15; CDR3 protein: CATSRGGTGVNQPQHF
J gene: TRBJ2-3; V gene: TRBV25-1; CDR3 protein: CASSPLTSSGSTDTQYF
J gene: TRBJ2-7; V gene: TRBV7-2; CDR3 protein: CASSFDYYEQYF
J gene: TRBJ2-7; V gene: TRBV25-1; CDR3 protein: CASRETSGLGVEQYF